This T cell receptor (beta chain) stems from a study of cytomegalovirus exposure and HLA in healthy donors. Study details: The 130 or so validation repertoires, a later analysis reported, used the same platform as the roughly 710 first-cohort repertoires.

Clones were read by immunoSEQ multiplex PCR, and TCRdb kept only the in-frame ones, dropping some. This repertoire shows about 120,000 clones, approximately 85% found once; its top ten account for 4.9%. Study observations and caveats: Investigators reported 150 to 200 TCR beta chains as tied to cytomegalovirus.

Germline assignment: CDR1 KGHSH and CDR2 LQKENI. The CDR3 covers 15 residues. Losses at the gene ends were 5 bases for V and 3 bases for J; bases not matched to a gene: 6. Remarks on this clone: Its antigen is unknown.

The sequencing input was PBMCs. The TCR originated in a man aged 18 to 29 in good health and CMV-seronegative. The J gene is TRBJ2-3, the V gene TRBV18; 9 bases agree with TRBD1. The CDR3: CASSGGTGRTDTQYF. The CDR3 coding sequence is TGTGCCAGCTCAGGTGGGACAGGGAGGACAGATACGCAGTATTTT.